These 22 T cell receptor beta chains came from one sample sequenced in a study of blood T cell repertoires in COVID-19 (dated by TCRdb to the early 2020s). Libraries were made using the immunoSEQ multiplex PCR assay. The table was pulled from immuneACCESS by TCRdb, which kept in-frame rearrangements only. Such tables lose some clones; where checked, under half of the loss comes from unresolved V genes, and the rest has no known cause. The sample data list 65,000 to 100,000 clones, and approximately 78% of these were observed just once. Jointly, the top ten make up about a sixth of the sample. The sequencing sample was made of peripheral blood. These receptor sequences come from a woman of 80 years or more with acute or convalescent COVID-19.

The V gene is TRBV6-5, the J gene TRBJ1-2, with a possible D match to TRBD1 (6 bases). The CDR3 loop spans 13 amino acids. V dropped 9 bases and J dropped 0 bases, with 11 bases sitting between them. The germline V gene has CDR1 MNHEY and CDR2 SVGAGI. CDR3 residues: CASKTGANYGYTF. CDR3 in DNA: TGTGCCAGTAAGACAGGTGCTAACTATGGCTACACCTTC.

The chain combines TRBV24-1 with TRBJ1-1; the match to TRBD1 covers 7 bases. The length of the CDR3 is 13 residues. The trim removed 4 bases at V and 11 bases at J, leaving 9 bases unmatched. Germline assignment: CDR1 KGHDR and CDR2 SFDVKD. The DNA of the CDR3 is TGTGCCACCAGTGAGCATGCTACAGGGGAGGCTTTCTTT. Protein product: CATSEHATGEAFF.

The chain combines TRBV4-1 with TRBJ2-1; tentatively, D is TRBD2 (5 bases). Germline V gene data show CDR1 as MGHRA and CDR2 as YSYEKL. V was clipped by 0 bases and J by 4 bases, with 7 bases between them. The CDR3 spans 14 residues. CDR3 amino acids: CASSQDREYNEQFF. The CDR3 DNA follows: TGCGCCAGCAGCCAAGATCGGGAATACAATGAGCAGTTCTTC.

The J gene is TRBJ1-2, the V gene TRBV29-1, with 7 bases that match TRBD1. This CDR3 comprises 13 residues. The ends lost 5 bases at V and 6 bases at J; junction bases unmatched: 9. Germline CDR1 SQVTM, CDR2 ANQGSEA. CDR3 region: CSVMAGTDHGYTF. In nucleotides, the CDR3 is TGCAGCGTTATGGCCGGGACAGACCATGGCTACACCTTC.

This clone was seen only once. The gene calls are TRBV12-3 or TRBV12-4 and TRBJ1-2, with D hard to call. The ends were cut back, 3 bases at V and 2 bases at J, with 7 bases in the middle. The CDR3 runs 13 residues. This chain's CDR3 is CASSLKLNYGYTF. In DNA, the CDR3 is TGTGCCAGCAGTTTGAAGCTCAACTATGGCTACACCTTC.

The rearrangement joins TRBV13 to TRBJ2-3; 9 positions match TRBD2. The ends lost 5 bases at V and 2 bases at J; junction bases unmatched: 14. The CDR3 runs to 18 residues. Looked up from germline, CDR1 is PRHDT and CDR2 is FYEKMQ (reference sequence). CDR3 sequence (DNA): TGTGCCAGCAGCGAGTCTGGGCGGGGGGGCCTGGTCACAGATACGCAGTATTTT. Translating gives CASSESGRGGLVTDTQYF.

V is TRBV11-3 and J is TRBJ1-6; 9 bases are shared with TRBD1. The CDR3 is made up of 17 amino acids. Germline values: CDR1 SGHNT, CDR2 YENEEA. The V and J ends lost 5 bases and 5 bases, in that order; junction bases with no gene match: 10. The CDR3 is CASSPLTGGPNNSPLHF. The DNA of the CDR3 is TGTGCCAGCAGCCCGCTAACAGGGGGCCCTAATAATTCACCCCTCCACTTT.

The V gene is TRBV21-1, the J gene TRBJ2-1; TRBD2 is the table's D call, not checked against the DNA. TRBV21-1 is classified as a pseudogene. The CDR3 is 10 residues long. In nucleotides, the CDR3 is TGTGCCAGCAAAACGGGTGAGCAGTTCTTC. This sequence encodes CASKTGEQFF.

This clone is a singleton in its sample. V gene TRBV9 combines with J gene TRBJ2-3; maybe TRBD2 (5 bases). The germline gives CDR1 SGDLS, CDR2 YYNGEE. CDR3 size: 16 residues. The V gene lost 0 bases and the J gene lost 2 bases, with 13 bases spanning the gap. CDR3 sequence (DNA): TGTGCCAGCAGCGTAGTGACGGGGAGTACCACAGATACGCAGTATTTT. This codes for CASSVVTGSTTDTQYF.

J is TRBJ1-2 and V is TRBV5-1; D is unresolved. CDR1 and CDR2 from the germline V gene are SGHRS and YFSETQ. This CDR3 is built from 14 residues. The V gene lost 2 bases and the J gene lost 6 bases, with 14 bases spanning the gap. This CDR3 reads CASSLLRGQHGYTF. The CDR3 DNA reads as TGCGCCAGCAGCTTACTTCGGGGTCAACATGGCTACACCTTC.

This chain uses TRBV7-6 with TRBJ2-3; 10 positions match TRBD2. In germline, CDR1 is SGHVS, CDR2 FNYEAQ. V dropped 1 base and J dropped 2; count of bases not matched to a gene: 9. The CDR3 has 18 residues. CDR3 protein: CASSLVSASGGNTDTQYF. The CDR3, as DNA: TGTGCCAGCAGCTTAGTGTCGGCTAGCGGGGGTAACACAGATACGCAGTATTTT. The whole variable domain, remainder taken from reference TRBV7-6 and TRBJ2-3, is GAGVSQSPRYKVTKRGQDVALRCDPISGHVSLYWYRQALGQGPEFLTYFNYEAQQDKSGLPNDRFSAERPEGSISTLTIQRTEQRDSAMYRCASSLVSASGGNTDTQYFGPGTRLTVL.

The rearrangement links TRBV10-2 to TRBJ2-7; no reliable D call. The CDR3 is made up of 16 amino acids. Germline V gene lookup returns CDR1 WSHSY and CDR2 SAAADI. The V end lost 3 bases, the J end lost 3 bases, and 18 bases lay between the germline ends. CDR3 sequence: CASSENPGTNIYEQYF. CDR3 nucleotide sequence: TGCGCCAGCAGTGAAAACCCAGGCACCAACATCTACGAGCAGTACTTC.

This chain connects TRBV7-2 to TRBJ2-7; the match to TRBD1 covers 9 bases. Germline CDR1 SGHTA, CDR2 FQGNSA. The V segment lost 8 bases and the J segment 0 bases; nucleotides outside the gene matches: 8. The CDR3 runs 15 residues. The DNA for the CDR3 is TGTGCCAGCCGGTTGGACAGGGGACTCTCCTACGAGCAGTACTTC. Translation: CASRLDRGLSYEQYF.

The rearrangement joins TRBV14 to TRBJ2-5, with D maybe TRBD2 (5 bases). This CDR3 contains 16 residues. The V and J ends lost 0 bases and 0 bases respectively, with 11 bases between them. Germline CDR1 and CDR2: SGHDN and FVKESK. CDR3 region: CASSQDSGRNQETQYF. The CDR3 DNA follows: TGTGCCAGCAGCCAAGATTCGGGGAGAAACCAAGAGACCCAGTACTTC.

The chain joins TRBV7-3 to TRBJ2-5; D is uncertain. The CDR3 extends over 13 amino acids. In germline, CDR1 is SGHTA, CDR2 FQGTGA. Trimming took 5 bases from V and 1 from J, leaving 8 bases between them. CDR3 region: CASSPSPQETQYF. CDR3 sequence (DNA): TGTGCCAGCAGCCCAAGCCCCCAAGAGACCCAGTACTTC. The entire variable domain, with the rest obtained from reference TRBV7-3 and TRBJ2-5, is as follows: GAGVSQTPSNKVTEKGKYVELRCDPISGHTALYWYRQSLGQGPEFLIYFQGTGAADDSGLPNDRFFAVRPEGSVSTLKIQRTERGDSAVYLCASSPSPQETQYFGPGTRLLVL.

The CDR3 nucleotides are TGTGCCAGCAGCCTTCAGGGCGCTGAAGCTTTCTTT. Protein sequence: CASSLQGAEAFF. The chain has TRBV3-1 (or the pseudogene TRBV3-2) and TRBJ1-1, with D possibly matching TRBD1 (5 bases). Trimming took 4 bases from V and 6 from J, leaving 9 bases between them. The CDR3 runs to 12 residues. The V gene's germline CDR1 is LGHDT and CDR2 YNNKEL (reference sequence).

The chain links TRBV7-2 to TRBJ1-3, with D possibly TRBD1 on 6 matching bases. The germline V gene has CDR1 SGHTA and CDR2 FQGNSA. V was shortened by 1 base and J by 7 bases, with 14 bases between the two germline ends. This CDR3 has 15 residues. The CDR3 loop reads CASSLDAGVWNTIYF. The CDR3 coding sequence is TGTGCCAGCAGCTTAGATGCAGGGGTTTGGAACACCATATATTTT.

This clone was observed a few times. V and J are TRBV28 and TRBJ2-7; 9 bases match TRBD1. In germline, CDR1 is MDHEN, CDR2 SYDVKM. The ends lost 6 bases at V and 3 bases at J; junction bases unmatched: 6. The CDR3 totals 14 residues. The CDR3 protein is CASRPGTGIYEQYF. The CDR3 nucleotides read TGTGCCAGCAGGCCCGGGACAGGGATCTACGAGCAGTACTTC.

In this sample, this clone turned up once. This sequence joins TRBV7-6 and TRBJ1-1; no definite D call. Germline CDR1 SGHVS, CDR2 FNYEAQ. The length of the CDR3 is 15 residues. V lost 1 base and J lost 4, with 13 bases in between. CDR3 protein: CASSLVEVSSTEAFF. The CDR3 DNA reads as TGTGCCAGCAGCTTAGTAGAGGTTAGCTCCACTGAAGCTTTCTTT. Variable domain in full (rest from reference TRBV7-6 and TRBJ1-1): GAGVSQSPRYKVTKRGQDVALRCDPISGHVSLYWYRQALGQGPEFLTYFNYEAQQDKSGLPNDRFSAERPEGSISTLTIQRTEQRDSAMYRCASSLVEVSSTEAFFGQGTRLTVV.

The rearrangement links TRBV18 to TRBJ1-4; the D gene is possibly TRBD1 (6 bases). CDR3 length equals 16 residues. Germline V gene lookup returns CDR1 KGHSH and CDR2 LQKENI. Trimming took 3 bases from V and 0 from J, leaving 11 bases between them. In DNA form, the CDR3 reads TGTGCCAGCTCACCTCTTACAGGGCCAACTAATGAAAAACTGTTTTTT. Protein product: CASSPLTGPTNEKLFF.

The chain combines TRBV19 with TRBJ1-2, with TRBD1 identical over 7 bases. The germline CDR1 and CDR2 sequences are LNHDA and SQIVND (reference sequence). This CDR3 is built from 15 residues. V dropped 4 bases and J dropped 4; count of bases not matched to a gene: 9. CDR3 nucleotides: TGTGCCAGTAGTACGAACAGGGGTAGGGGCTATGGCTACACCTTC. Protein product: CASSTNRGRGYGYTF. Full variable domain (missing parts from reference TRBV19 and TRBJ1-2): DGGITQSPKYLFRKEGQNVTLSCEQNLNHDAMYWYRQDPGQGLRLIYYSQIVNDFQKGDIAEGYSVSREKKESFPLTVTSAQKNPTAFYLCASSTNRGRGYGYTFGSGTRLTVV.

This sequence joins TRBV3-1 (or the pseudogene TRBV3-2) and TRBJ1-6; the match to TRBD1 covers 9 bases. The trim removed 5 bases at V and 7 bases at J, leaving 6 bases unmatched. The CDR3 spans 15 residues. Looked up from germline, CDR1 is LGHDT and CDR2 is YNNKEL (reference sequence). In nucleotides, the CDR3 is TGTGCCAGCAGCGGACGGGACAGGGTAAATTCACCCCTCCACTTT. This gives the protein CASSGRDRVNSPLHF.